The next 21 T cell receptor beta chains were all read from a single sample in a study of cytotoxic CD8 clonotypes in ibrutinib-treated CLL. The method was immunoSEQ multiplex PCR; TCRdb's version includes in-frame clones alone and lacks a portion of them. This table has about 130,000 clones, 84% appearing once. The material was PBMCs, obtained after 24 months of ibrutinib treatment. Receptors originate from a human donor with chronic lymphocytic leukemia.

The rearrangement links TRBV4-3 to TRBJ2-3; D is uncertain. The CDR3 sequence is 14 residues long. Trimming stripped 4 bases from V and 4 bases from J, with 12 bases between. From germline, CDR1 is LGHNA and CDR2 YSLEER. This CDR3 is CASSPQPGPDTQYF. The CDR3 DNA reads TGCGCCAGCAGCCCACAGCCGGGTCCAGATACGCAGTATTTT.

This clone was detected many times. The chain joins TRBV18 to TRBJ1-2; no clear D gene. V lost 3 bases, J lost 4 bases, and 18 bases lay in between. The CDR3 loop spans 16 amino acids. Germline loops: CDR1 KGHSH, CDR2 LQKENI. The CDR3 region is CASSPKGGSAGYGYTF. The CDR3 coding sequence is TGTGCCAGCTCACCCAAGGGAGGGTCGGCGGGCTATGGCTACACCTTC.

V usage is TRBV9 and J usage is TRBJ2-1; D is tentatively TRBD1 or TRBD2 (6 bases each). The CDR3 runs to 17 residues. Per the germline V gene, CDR1 is SGDLS and CDR2 is YYNGEE. V was trimmed by 0 bases and J by 6 bases, leaving 19 bases between them. In DNA, the CDR3 is TGTGCCAGCAGCGTAGTTATCGGGGGCGGGATGATCAATGAGCAGTTCTTC. Translating it yields CASSVVIGGGMINEQFF. Full variable domain (missing parts from reference TRBV9 and TRBJ2-1): DSGVTQTPKHLITATGQRVTLRCSPRSGDLSVYWYQQSLDQGLQFLIQYYNGEERAKGNILERFSAQQFPDLHSELNLSSLELGDSALYFCASSVVIGGGMINEQFFGPGTRLTVL.

The chain carries TRBV7-9 and TRBJ2-3; 10 positions match TRBD1. The CDR3 loop spans 18 amino acids. The J segment lost 2 bases and the V segment lost 2 bases, leaving 10 bases of the junction unmatched. The V gene's germline CDR1 is SEHNR and CDR2 FQNEAQ (reference sequence). The CDR3 protein is CASSLPDRGLIHTDTQYF. The CDR3 DNA reads TGTGCCAGCAGCTTACCCGACAGGGGGCTGATCCACACAGATACGCAGTATTTT.

The chain is built from TRBV5-1 and TRBJ1-1; D is undetermined. Germline V gene sequence: CDR1 SGHRS, CDR2 YFSETQ. This CDR3 is built from 14 residues. V was shortened by 5 bases and J by 4 bases, with 15 bases between the two germline ends. This CDR3 is CASRLGRTATEAFF. CDR3 DNA: TGCGCCAGCAGGCTCGGACGGACGGCCACTGAAGCTTTCTTT.

The chain combines TRBV25-1 with TRBJ1-4; 7 positions match TRBD1. Losses at the gene ends were 5 bases for V and 1 base for J; bases not matched to a gene: 4. CDR1 and CDR2 (germline): MGHDK, SYGVNS. The CDR3 consists of 15 residues. CDR3 sequence reads: CASSYQGGTNEKLFF. Here the CDR3 DNA reads TGTGCCAGCAGTTATCAGGGGGGAACTAATGAAAAACTGTTTTTT.

The V gene is TRBV19, the J gene TRBJ1-2, with 7 bases aligning to TRBD1. The CDR3 runs to 14 residues. CDR1 and CDR2 from the germline V gene are LNHDA and SQIVND (reference sequence). The V segment lost 3 bases and the J segment 2 bases; nucleotides outside the gene matches: 3. The chain's CDR3 is CASSILGQNYGYTF. CDR3 DNA: TGTGCCAGTAGTATCTTGGGACAGAACTATGGCTACACCTTC.

The chain couples TRBV18 to TRBJ1-1; no firm D call. The CDR3 runs 13 residues. The V gene's germline CDR1 is KGHSH and CDR2 LQKENI. V was trimmed by 3 bases and J by 4 bases, leaving 9 bases between them. In DNA form, the CDR3 reads TGTGCCAGCTCACCGCCGGTCAGCACTGAAGCTTTCTTT. Protein: CASSPPVSTEAFF. The whole variable domain, filled in from reference TRBV18 and TRBJ1-1, reads NAGVMQNPRHLVRRRGQEARLRCSPMKGHSHVYWYRQLPEEGLKFMVYLQKENIIDESGMPKERFSAEFPKEGPSILRIQQVVRGDSAAYFCASSPPVSTEAFFGQGTRLTVV.

Details on this clone: Distinct nucleotide sequences in the sample also encode this CDR3. This chain joins TRBV30 and TRBJ2-7; TRBD1 is a possible D gene (6 bases). Between the trimmed V and J ends, which lost 3 bases and 0 bases, there was a span of 6 bases. Per the germline V gene, CDR1 is GTSNPN and CDR2 is SVGIG (reference sequence). The CDR3 consists of 12 residues. This CDR3 reads CAWRQGSYEQYF. In DNA form, the CDR3 reads TGTGCCTGGAGACAGGGCTCCTACGAGCAGTACTTC.

The gene calls are TRBV10-1 and TRBJ2-2; 10 nucleotides agree with TRBD1. Germline lookup yields CDR1 WNHNN and CDR2 SYGVQD (reference sequence). Germline trimming cut 6 bases from V and 7 bases from J; bases unmatched to any gene: 8. CDR3 length: 15 residues. The CDR3 nucleotides read TGCGCCAGCAGCCTACGGACAGGGGGAGTCGGGGAGCTGTTTTTT. Amino acid sequence: CASSLRTGGVGELFF.

This clone has only one observation. V gene TRBV7-2 combines with J gene TRBJ1-4; D is uncertain. Germline V gives CDR1 SGHTA, CDR2 FQGNSA. Trimming cost V 3 bases and J 5 bases, with 13 bases left between them. CDR3 size: 15 residues. The CDR3 loop is CASSFRTETNEKLFF. In DNA form, the CDR3 reads TGTGCCAGCAGCTTTAGAACGGAAACCAATGAAAAACTGTTTTTT.

The V gene is TRBV5-6, the J gene TRBJ2-3, with D tentatively TRBD2 (6 bases). Per the germline V gene, CDR1 is SGHDT and CDR2 is YYEEEE. V was trimmed by 0 bases and J by 0 bases, leaving 14 bases between them. This CDR3 comprises 17 residues. The CDR3 DNA reads as TGTGCCAGCAGCTTGGGAGGCGCGGGGACTAGCACAGATACGCAGTATTTT. It encodes CASSLGGAGTSTDTQYF.

Only a few counts were recorded for this clone. This rearrangement joins TRBV11-3 to TRBJ2-5; D remains unclear. V shed 5 bases and J shed 5 bases, with 12 bases lying between them. This CDR3 has 13 amino acids. Germline CDR1 reads SGHNT; CDR2 reads YENEEA. The CDR3 coding sequence is TGTGCCAGCAGCAGTCACGATTTCGAGACCCAGTACTTC. This sequence encodes CASSSHDFETQYF.

The CDR3 spells CASSPGRGGNTEAFF. DNA of the CDR3: TGTGCCAGCTCACCAGGAAGGGGCGGAAACACTGAAGCTTTCTTT. The J gene is TRBJ1-1, the V gene TRBV18; the D gene is possibly TRBD1 (5 bases). Germline CDR1 is KGHSH and CDR2 is LQKENI. V was cut by 2 bases and J by 2 bases, with 12 bases left in between. The CDR3 spans 15 residues.

The chain has TRBV28 and TRBJ1-1; D is uncertain. CDR1 is MDHEN, CDR2 SYDVKM, per germline. Trimming removed 2 bases from V and 0 bases from J, with 4 bases in between. The CDR3 loop spans 13 amino acids. The CDR3 nucleotides are TGTGCCAGCAGTTTAAGGGTGAACACTGAAGCTTTCTTT. Its translation is CASSLRVNTEAFF.

The chain couples TRBV7-9 to TRBJ2-7; TRBD2 matches at 11 bases. Germline CDR1 reads SEHNR; CDR2 reads FQNEAQ (reference sequence). This CDR3 contains 19 residues. The V segment lost 2 bases and the J segment 2 bases; nucleotides outside the gene matches: 14. The CDR3 sequence: CASSLSPRLAGRTTYEQYF. The CDR3 coding sequence is TGTGCCAGCAGCTTAAGCCCACGACTAGCGGGGCGTACTACCTACGAGCAGTACTTC.

This clone came up once. The rearrangement links TRBV7-2 to TRBJ2-2; D remains unclear. Trimming left V 3 bases short and J 6 bases short, with 11 bases between. This CDR3 region has 14 residues. Germline CDR1 SGHTA, CDR2 FQGNSA. CDR3 sequence: CASSFSQVPGELFF. The CDR3, as DNA: TGTGCCAGCAGCTTCTCCCAGGTCCCCGGGGAGCTGTTTTTT.

The gene calls are TRBV6-6 and TRBJ1-1, with D perhaps TRBD1 (5 bases). In germline, CDR1 is MNHNY, CDR2 SVGAGI (reference sequence). The ends were cut back, 2 bases at V and 2 bases at J, with 12 bases in the middle. This CDR3 is built from 15 residues. CDR3 protein: CASSYGSGLNTEAFF. The CDR3 DNA follows: TGTGCCAGCAGTTACGGCTCAGGGCTAAACACTGAAGCTTTCTTT.

CDR3 protein: CASSVGSGSSYNSPLHF. CDR3 sequence (DNA): TGTGCCAGCAGCGTAGGGTCTGGAAGCTCCTATAATTCACCCCTCCACTTT. The genes are TRBV9 and TRBJ1-6; no clear D. The CDR3 covers 17 residues. Trimming stripped 0 bases from V and 0 bases from J, with 10 bases between. CDR1 and CDR2 (germline): SGDLS, YYNGEE.

This sequence joins TRBV27 and TRBJ1-5, with 8 positions matching TRBD1. The CDR3 totals 16 residues. The V gene's germline CDR1 is MNHEY and CDR2 SMNVEV (reference sequence). V shed 5 bases, J shed 0 bases, and the junction held 6 bases outside the gene matches. The DNA for the CDR3 is TGTGCCAGCAGTCTAGGGACAGGACATAGCAATCAGCCCCAGCATTTT. It translates to CASSLGTGHSNQPQHF.

The CDR3 loop is CASSTGQGRAEQYF. CDR3 in DNA: TGTGCCAGTAGTACAGGACAGGGAAGGGCCGAGCAGTACTTC. The chain links TRBV19 to TRBJ2-7; TRBD1 matches at 8 bases. CDR1 and CDR2 from the germline V gene are LNHDA and SQIVND (reference sequence). The CDR3 is 14 residues long. Trimming cost V 4 bases and J 6 bases; bases outside gene matches: 8.